The sequence of this TCR beta chain was determined in a study of T cell responses to AZD1222 COVID-19 vaccine. CDR3 length: 18 amino acids. Germline-derived CDR1 and CDR2 are SEHNR and FQNEAQ (reference sequence). With V trimmed by 8 bases and J by 0 bases, 14 bases remained unmatched. This clone was detected once. Assay used: immunoSEQ multiplex PCR; TCRdb lists only in-frame clones, some missing. This sample has around 180,000 clones, with 85% to 90% found just once. The gene calls are TRBV7-9 and TRBJ2-1; TRBD2 matches 9 bases. The sample in question was peripheral blood, obtained on day 0 of AZD1222 vaccination. This clonotype was obtained from an adult in good health. The CDR3 DNA sequence: TGTGCCAGCTTAAAAGGCCTAGCGGGGCGAAGCTCCTACAATGAGCAGTTCTTC. Protein: CASLKGLAGRSSYNEQFF.